This T cell receptor beta chain was recorded in a study of control samples from healthy donors and cancer patients. The protocol was immunoSEQ multiplex PCR, while the TCRdb copy is restricted to in-frame clones and leaves out a portion. The repertoire holds about 170,000 clones, with around 90% as singletons. The V and J ends lost 1 base and 7 bases respectively, with 8 bases between them. The germline V gene encodes CDR1 SGHNT and CDR2 YENEEA. There are 13 residues in the CDR3. Material for sequencing was blood. The TCR was taken from a woman aged 40 to 49 in good health. The chain links TRBV11-3 to TRBJ2-1; D tentatively reads TRBD1 or TRBD2 (5 bases each). The CDR3 spells CASSLGGTNEQFF. The CDR3 DNA sequence: TGTGCCAGCAGCTTAGGGGGGACGAATGAGCAGTTCTTC.